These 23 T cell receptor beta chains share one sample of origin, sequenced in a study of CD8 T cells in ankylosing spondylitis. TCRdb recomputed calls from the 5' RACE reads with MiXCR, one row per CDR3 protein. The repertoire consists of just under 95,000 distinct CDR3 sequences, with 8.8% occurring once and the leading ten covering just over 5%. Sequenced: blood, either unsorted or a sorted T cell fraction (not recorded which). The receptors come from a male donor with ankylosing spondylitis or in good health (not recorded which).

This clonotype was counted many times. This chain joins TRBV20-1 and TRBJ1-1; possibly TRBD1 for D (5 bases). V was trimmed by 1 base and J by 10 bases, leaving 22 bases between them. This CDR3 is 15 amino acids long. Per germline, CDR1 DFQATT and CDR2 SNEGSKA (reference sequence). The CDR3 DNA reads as TGCAGTGCTAGAGCCCTCCCGGACACTACGATCGGAGCTTTCTTT. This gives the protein CSARALPDTTIGAFF.

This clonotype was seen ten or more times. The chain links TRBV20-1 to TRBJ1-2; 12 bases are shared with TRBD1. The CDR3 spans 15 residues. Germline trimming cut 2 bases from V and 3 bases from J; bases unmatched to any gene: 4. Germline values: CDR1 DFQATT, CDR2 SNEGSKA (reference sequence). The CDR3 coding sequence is TGCAGTGCTAGATCCGGGACAGGGGGCGACTATGGCTACACCTTC. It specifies CSARSGTGGDYGYTF.

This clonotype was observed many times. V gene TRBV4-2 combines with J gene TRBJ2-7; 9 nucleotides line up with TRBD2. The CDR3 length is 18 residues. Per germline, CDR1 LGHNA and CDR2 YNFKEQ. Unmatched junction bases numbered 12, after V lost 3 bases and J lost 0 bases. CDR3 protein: CASSQGLAGFLISYEQYF. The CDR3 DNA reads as TGTGCCAGCAGCCAGGGTCTAGCGGGGTTCTTGATCTCCTACGAGCAGTACTTC.

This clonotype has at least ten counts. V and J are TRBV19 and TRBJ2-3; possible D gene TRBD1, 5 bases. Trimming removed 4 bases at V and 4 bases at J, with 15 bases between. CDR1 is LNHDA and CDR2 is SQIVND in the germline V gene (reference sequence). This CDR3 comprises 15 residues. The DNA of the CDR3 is TGTGCCAGTAGTAACTGGGGCGAAGGTGCAGATACGCAGTATTTT. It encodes CASSNWGEGADTQYF.

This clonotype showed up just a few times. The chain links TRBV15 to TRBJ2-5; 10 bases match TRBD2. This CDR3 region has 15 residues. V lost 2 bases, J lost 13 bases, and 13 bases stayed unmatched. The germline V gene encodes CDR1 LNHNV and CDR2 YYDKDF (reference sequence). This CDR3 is CATSRSVASGGPAYF. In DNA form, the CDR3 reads TGTGCCACCAGCAGATCTGTGGCTAGCGGGGGACCTGCGTACTTC.

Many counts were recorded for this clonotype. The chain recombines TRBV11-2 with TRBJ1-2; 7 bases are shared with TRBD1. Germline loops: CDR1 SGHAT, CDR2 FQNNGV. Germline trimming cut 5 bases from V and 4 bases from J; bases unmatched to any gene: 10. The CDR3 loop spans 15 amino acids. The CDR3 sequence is CASSPTGSYTYGYTF. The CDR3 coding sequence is TGTGCCAGCAGCCCGACAGGGTCCTATACCTATGGCTACACCTTC.

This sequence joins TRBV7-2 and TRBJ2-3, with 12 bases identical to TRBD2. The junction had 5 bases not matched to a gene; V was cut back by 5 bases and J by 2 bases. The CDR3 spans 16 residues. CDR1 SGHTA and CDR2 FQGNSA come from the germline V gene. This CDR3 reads CASSPGLAGFTDTQYF. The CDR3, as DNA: TGTGCCAGCAGCCCAGGACTAGCGGGGTTCACAGATACGCAGTATTTT. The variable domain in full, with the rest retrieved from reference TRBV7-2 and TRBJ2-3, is GAGVSQSPSNKVTEKGKDVELRCDPISGHTALYWYRQSLGQGLEFLIYFQGNSAPDKSGLPSDRFSAERTGGSVSTLTIQRTQQEDSAVYLCASSPGLAGFTDTQYFGPGTRLTVL.

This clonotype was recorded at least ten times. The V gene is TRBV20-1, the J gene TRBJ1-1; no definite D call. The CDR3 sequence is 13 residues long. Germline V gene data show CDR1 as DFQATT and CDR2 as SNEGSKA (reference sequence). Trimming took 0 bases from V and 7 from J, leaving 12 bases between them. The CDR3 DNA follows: TGCAGTGCTAGAGATCGGTCAACAAATGAAGCTTTCTTT. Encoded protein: CSARDRSTNEAFF.

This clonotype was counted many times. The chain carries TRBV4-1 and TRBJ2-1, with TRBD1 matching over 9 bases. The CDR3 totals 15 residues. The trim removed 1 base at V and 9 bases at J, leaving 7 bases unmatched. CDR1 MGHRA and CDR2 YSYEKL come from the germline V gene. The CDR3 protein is CASSQGNRGQTEQFF. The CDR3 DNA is TGCGCCAGCAGCCAAGGTAACAGGGGGCAGACTGAGCAGTTCTTC.

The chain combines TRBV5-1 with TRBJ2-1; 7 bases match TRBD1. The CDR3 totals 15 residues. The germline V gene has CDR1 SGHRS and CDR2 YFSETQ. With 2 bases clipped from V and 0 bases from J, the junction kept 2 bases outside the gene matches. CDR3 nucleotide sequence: TGCGCCAGCAGCTTAGGACAGGACTCCTACAATGAGCAGTTCTTC. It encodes CASSLGQDSYNEQFF.

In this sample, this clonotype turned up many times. The chain's CDR3 is CASSLDLGHRTNYGYTF. DNA of the CDR3: TGTGCCAGCAGCTTAGATTTGGGACACAGGACGAACTATGGCTACACCTTC. V and J are TRBV7-9 and TRBJ1-2, with a tentative D call TRBD1 (6 bases). Germline values: CDR1 SEHNR, CDR2 FQNEAQ (reference sequence). V dropped 1 base and J dropped 2 bases, with 17 bases sitting between them. The CDR3 sequence is 17 residues long.

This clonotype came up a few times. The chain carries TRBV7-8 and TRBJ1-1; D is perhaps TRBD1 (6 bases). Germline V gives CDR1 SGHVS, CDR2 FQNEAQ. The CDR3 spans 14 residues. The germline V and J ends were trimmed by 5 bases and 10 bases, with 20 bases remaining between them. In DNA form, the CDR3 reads TGTGCCAGCAGCCCCATGGTTGGGGGCTATGGAGCTTTCTTT. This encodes CASSPMVGGYGAFF.

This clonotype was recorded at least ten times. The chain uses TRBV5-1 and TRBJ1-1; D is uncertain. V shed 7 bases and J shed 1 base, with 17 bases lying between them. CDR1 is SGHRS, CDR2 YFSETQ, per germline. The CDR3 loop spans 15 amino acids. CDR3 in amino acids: CASATSGQKNTEAFF. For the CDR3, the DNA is TGCGCCAGCGCAACGTCTGGGCAGAAGAACACTGAAGCTTTCTTT.

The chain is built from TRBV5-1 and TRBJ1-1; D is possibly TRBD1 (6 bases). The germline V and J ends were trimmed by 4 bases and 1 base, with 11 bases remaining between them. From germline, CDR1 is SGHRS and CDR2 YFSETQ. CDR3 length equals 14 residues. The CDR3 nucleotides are TGCGCCAGCAGCCTGACAGGCAGGAACACTGAAGCTTTCTTT. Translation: CASSLTGRNTEAFF. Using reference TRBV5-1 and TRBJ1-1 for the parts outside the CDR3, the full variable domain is KAGVTQTPRYLIKTRGQQVTLSCSPISGHRSVSWYQQTPGQGLQFLFEYFSETQRNKGNFPGRFSGRQFSNSRSEMNVSTLELGDSALYLCASSLTGRNTEAFFGQGTRLTVV.

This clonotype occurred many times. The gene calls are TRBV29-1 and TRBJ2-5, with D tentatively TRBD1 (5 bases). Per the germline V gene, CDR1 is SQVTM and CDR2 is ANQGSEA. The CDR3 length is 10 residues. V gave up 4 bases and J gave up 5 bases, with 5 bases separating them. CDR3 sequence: CSVAGETQYF. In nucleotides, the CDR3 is TGCAGCGTTGCAGGGGAGACCCAGTACTTC.

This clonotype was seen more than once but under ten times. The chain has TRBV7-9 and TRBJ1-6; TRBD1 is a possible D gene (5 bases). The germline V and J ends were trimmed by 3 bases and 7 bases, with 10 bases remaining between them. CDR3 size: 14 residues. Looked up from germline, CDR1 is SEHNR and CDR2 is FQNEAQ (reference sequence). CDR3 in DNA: TGTGCCAGCAGCTTGATTGGGGGGAATTCACCCCTCCACTTT. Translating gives CASSLIGGNSPLHF.

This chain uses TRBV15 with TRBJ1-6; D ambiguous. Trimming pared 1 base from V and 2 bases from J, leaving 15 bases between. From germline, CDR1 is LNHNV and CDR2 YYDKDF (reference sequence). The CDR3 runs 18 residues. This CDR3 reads CATSRGGVERPYNSPLHF. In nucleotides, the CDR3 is TGTGCCACCAGCAGAGGAGGAGTGGAAAGGCCCTATAATTCACCCCTCCACTTT.

The CDR3 bases are TGTGCCAGCAGCTACGAGCTAGCGGACCGAAAAGAGACCCAGTACTTC. Translation: CASSYELADRKETQYF. J is TRBJ2-5 and V is TRBV28; 7 positions match TRBD2. V gave up 6 bases and J gave up 3 bases; unmatched junction bases: 13. The CDR3 length is 16 residues. Per germline, CDR1 MDHEN and CDR2 SYDVKM.

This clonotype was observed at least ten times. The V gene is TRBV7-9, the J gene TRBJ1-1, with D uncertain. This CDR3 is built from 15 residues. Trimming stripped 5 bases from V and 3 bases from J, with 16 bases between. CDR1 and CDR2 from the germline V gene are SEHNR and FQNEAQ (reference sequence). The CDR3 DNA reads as TGTGCCAGCAGCCGAGAGGTGTCGGCGTACACTGAAGCTTTCTTT. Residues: CASSREVSAYTEAFF.

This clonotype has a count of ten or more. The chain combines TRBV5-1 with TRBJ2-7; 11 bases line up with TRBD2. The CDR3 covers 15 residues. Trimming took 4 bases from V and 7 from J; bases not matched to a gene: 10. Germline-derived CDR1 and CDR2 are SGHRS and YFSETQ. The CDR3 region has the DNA TGCGCCAGCAGCAGCCTTAGCGGGGGGGCCGGGGAGCAGTACTTC. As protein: CASSSLSGGAGEQYF.

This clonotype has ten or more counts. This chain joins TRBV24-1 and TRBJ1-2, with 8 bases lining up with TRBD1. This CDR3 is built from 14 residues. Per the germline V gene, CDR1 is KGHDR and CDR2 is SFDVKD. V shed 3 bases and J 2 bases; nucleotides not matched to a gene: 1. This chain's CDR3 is CATSDRQGNYGYTF. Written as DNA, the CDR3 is TGTGCCACCAGTGATCGACAGGGGAACTATGGCTACACCTTC.

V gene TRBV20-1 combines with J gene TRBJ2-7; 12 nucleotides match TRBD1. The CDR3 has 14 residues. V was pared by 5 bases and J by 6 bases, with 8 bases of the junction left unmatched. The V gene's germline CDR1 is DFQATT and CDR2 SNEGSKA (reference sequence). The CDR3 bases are TGCAGTGCTTACCCGGGACAGGGGGCGGGCGAGCAGTACTTC. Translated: CSAYPGQGAGEQYF.

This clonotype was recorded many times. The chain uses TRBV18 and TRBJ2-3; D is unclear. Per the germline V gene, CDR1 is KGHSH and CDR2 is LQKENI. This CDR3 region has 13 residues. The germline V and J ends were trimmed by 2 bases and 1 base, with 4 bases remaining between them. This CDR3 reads CASSPTGTDTQYF. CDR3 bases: TGTGCCAGCTCACCAACAGGCACAGATACGCAGTATTTT.